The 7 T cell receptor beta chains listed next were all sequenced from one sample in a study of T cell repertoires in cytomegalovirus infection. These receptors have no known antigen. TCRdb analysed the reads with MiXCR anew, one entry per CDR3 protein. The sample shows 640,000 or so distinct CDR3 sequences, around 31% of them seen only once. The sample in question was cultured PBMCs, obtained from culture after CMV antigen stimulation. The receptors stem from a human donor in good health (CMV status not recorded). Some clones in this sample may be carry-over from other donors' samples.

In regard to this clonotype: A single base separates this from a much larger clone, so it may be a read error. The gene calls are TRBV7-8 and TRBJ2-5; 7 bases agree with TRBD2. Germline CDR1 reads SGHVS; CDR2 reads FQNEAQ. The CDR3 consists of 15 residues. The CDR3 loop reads CASTKYGGTQVTQYF. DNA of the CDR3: TGTGCCAGCACCAAATACGGGGGGACCCAAGTGACCCAGTACTTC.

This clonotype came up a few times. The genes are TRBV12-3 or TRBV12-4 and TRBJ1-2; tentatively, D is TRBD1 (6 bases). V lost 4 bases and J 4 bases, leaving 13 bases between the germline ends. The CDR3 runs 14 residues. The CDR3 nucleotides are TGTGCCAGCAGTTACAGGGTATTCGGCTATGGCTACACCTTC. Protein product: CASSYRVFGYGYTF.

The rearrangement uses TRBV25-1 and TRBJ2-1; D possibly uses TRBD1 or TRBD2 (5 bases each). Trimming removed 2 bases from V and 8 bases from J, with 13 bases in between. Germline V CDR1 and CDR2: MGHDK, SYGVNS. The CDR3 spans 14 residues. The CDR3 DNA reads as TGTGCCAGCAGTGAAGCGAGGGGTCGGGATGAGCAGTTCTTC. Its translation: CASSEARGRDEQFF.

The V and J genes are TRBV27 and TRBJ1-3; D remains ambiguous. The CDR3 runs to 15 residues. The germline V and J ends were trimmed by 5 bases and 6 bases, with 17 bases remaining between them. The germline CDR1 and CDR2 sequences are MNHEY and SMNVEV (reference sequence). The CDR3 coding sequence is TGTGCCAGCAGTGGTGCGGGAGAAGGACCAAACACCATATATTTT. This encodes CASSGAGEGPNTIYF.

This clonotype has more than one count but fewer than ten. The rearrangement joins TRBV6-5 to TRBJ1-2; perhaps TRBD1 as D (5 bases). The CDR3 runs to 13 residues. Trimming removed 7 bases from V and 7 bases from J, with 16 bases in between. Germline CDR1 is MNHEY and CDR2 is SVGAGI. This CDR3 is CASTKTALGGYTF. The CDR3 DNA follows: TGTGCCAGCACCAAGACAGCCTTGGGTGGCTACACCTTC.

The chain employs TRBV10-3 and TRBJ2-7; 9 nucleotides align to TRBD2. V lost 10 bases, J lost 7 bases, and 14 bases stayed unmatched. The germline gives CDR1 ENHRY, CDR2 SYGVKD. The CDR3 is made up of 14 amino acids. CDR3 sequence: CATSFTAGGKEQYF. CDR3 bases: TGTGCCACGTCCTTTACGGCGGGAGGGAAAGAGCAGTACTTC.

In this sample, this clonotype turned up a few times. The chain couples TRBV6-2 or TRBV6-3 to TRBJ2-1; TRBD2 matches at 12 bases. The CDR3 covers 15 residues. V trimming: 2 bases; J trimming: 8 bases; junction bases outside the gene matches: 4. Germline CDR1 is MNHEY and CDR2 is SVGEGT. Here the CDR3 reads CASSYRTSGNDEQFF. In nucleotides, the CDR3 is TGTGCCAGCAGTTACAGGACTAGCGGGAACGATGAGCAGTTCTTC.